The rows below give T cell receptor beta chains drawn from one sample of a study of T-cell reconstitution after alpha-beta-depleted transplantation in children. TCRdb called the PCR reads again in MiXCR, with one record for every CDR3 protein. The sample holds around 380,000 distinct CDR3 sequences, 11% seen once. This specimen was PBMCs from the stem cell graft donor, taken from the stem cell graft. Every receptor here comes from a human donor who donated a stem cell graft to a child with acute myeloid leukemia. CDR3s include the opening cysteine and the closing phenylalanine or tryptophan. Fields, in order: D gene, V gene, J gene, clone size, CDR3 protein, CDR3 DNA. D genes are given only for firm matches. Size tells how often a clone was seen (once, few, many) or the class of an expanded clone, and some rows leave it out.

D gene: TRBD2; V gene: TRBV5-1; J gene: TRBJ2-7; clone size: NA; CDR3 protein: CASSPGLAGIYEQYF; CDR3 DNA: TGCGCCAGCAGCCCCGGGCTAGCGGGGATCTACGAGCAGTACTTC
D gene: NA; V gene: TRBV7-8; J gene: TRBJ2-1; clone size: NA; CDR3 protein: CASSIKTGLSYNEQFF; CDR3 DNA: TGTGCCAGCAGCATAAAAACAGGGCTTTCCTACAATGAGCAGTTCTTC
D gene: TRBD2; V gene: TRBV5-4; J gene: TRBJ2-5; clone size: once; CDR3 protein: CASSLVRASGQETQYF; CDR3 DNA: TGTGCCAGCAGCTTGGTTAGGGCTAGCGGGCAAGAGACCCAGTACTTC
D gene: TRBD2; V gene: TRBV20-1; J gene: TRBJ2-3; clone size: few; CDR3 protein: CSASGGLGTDTQYF; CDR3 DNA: TGCAGTGCTAGCGGGGGGTTGGGCACAGATACGCAGTATTTT
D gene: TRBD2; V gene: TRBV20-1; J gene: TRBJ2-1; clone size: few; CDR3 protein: CSARQRESDNEQFF; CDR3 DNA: TGCAGTGCTAGACAGCGGGAGAGTGACAATGAGCAGTTCTTC
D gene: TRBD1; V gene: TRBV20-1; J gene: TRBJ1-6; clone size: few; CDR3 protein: CSAREEGAVNNSPLHF; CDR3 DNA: TGCAGTGCTAGAGAAGAGGGGGCCGTAAATAATTCACCCCTCCACTTT
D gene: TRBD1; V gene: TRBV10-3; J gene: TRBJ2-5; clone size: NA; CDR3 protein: CAISKDRDVAQYF; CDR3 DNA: TGTGCCATCAGTAAGGACAGGGACGTGGCCCAGTACTTC
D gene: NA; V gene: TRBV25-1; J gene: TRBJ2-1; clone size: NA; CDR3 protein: CASSEGDPQFF; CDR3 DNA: TGTGCCAGCAGTGAGGGGGACCCGCAGTTCTTC
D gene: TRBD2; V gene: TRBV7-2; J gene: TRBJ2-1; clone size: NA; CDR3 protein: CASSRGLAGAGDEQFF; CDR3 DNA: TGTGCCAGCAGCCGCGGACTAGCGGGGGCCGGGGATGAGCAGTTCTTC
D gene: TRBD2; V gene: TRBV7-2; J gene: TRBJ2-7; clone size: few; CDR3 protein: CASSARGAGGPYEQYF; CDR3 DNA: TGTGCCAGCAGCGCCCGTGGAGCGGGAGGGCCGTACGAGCAGTACTTC
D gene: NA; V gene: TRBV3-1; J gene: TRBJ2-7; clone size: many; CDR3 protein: CASSHSGRDYEQYF; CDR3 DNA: TGTGCCAGCAGCCATTCCGGGCGAGACTACGAGCAGTACTTC
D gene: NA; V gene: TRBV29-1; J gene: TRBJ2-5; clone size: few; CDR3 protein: CSVPKLVAQETQYF; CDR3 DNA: TGCAGCGTCCCCAAGTTAGTCGCTCAAGAGACCCAGTACTTC
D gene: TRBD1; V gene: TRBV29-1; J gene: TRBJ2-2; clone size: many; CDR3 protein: CSVSWTGENGELFF; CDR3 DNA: TGCAGCGTCTCCTGGACAGGGGAGAACGGGGAGCTGTTTTTT
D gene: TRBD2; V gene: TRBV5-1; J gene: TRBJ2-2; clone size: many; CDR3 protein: CASSPLDGGANGELFF; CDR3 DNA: TGCGCCAGCAGCCCGCTGGACGGGGGGGCTAACGGGGAGCTGTTTTTT
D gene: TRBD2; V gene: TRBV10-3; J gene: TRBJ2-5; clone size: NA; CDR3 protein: CATGAGVQTQYF; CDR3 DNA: TGTGCCACCGGGGCGGGGGTGCAGACCCAGTACTTC
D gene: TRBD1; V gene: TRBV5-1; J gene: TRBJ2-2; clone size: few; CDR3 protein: CASSYGTVATGELFF; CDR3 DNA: TGCGCCAGCAGCTATGGGACAGTTGCCACCGGGGAGCTGTTTTTT
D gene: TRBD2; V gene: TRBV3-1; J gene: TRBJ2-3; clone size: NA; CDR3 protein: CASSKRAVAGAGDTQYF; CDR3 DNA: TGTGCCTCCTCCAAACGGGCTGTAGCGGGAGCGGGAGATACGCAGTATTTT
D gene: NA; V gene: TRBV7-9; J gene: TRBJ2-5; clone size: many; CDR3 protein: CASSFDWGETQYF; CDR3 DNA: TGTGCCAGCAGCTTCGACTGGGGGGAGACCCAGTACTTC
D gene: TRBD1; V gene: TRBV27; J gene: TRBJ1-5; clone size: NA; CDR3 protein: CASTQQGFSNQPQHF; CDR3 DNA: TGTGCCAGCACACAACAGGGGTTTAGCAATCAGCCCCAGCATTTT
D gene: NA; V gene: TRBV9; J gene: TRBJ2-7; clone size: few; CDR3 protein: CASGPGPPYEQYF; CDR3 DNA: TGTGCCAGTGGACCGGGCCCGCCCTACGAGCAGTACTTC
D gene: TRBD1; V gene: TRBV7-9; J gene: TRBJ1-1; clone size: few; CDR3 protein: CASRGQGRSMNTEAFF; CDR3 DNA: TGTGCCAGCAGGGGACAGGGCAGATCAATGAACACTGAAGCTTTCTTT
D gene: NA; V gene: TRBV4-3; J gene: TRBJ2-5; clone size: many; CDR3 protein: CASSPTLASETQYF; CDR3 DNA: TGCGCCAGCAGCCCGACGCTTGCGAGTGAGACCCAGTACTTC
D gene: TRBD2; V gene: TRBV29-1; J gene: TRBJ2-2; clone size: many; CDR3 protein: CSVGSGGNTGELFF; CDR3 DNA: TGCAGCGTTGGGAGCGGGGGCAACACCGGGGAGCTGTTTTTT
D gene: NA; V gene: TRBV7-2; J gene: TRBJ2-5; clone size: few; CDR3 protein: CASSLVGGGLETQYF; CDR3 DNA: TGTGCCAGCAGCTTAGTTGGGGGGGGGCTTGAGACCCAGTACTTC
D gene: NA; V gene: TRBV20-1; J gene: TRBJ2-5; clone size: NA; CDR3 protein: CSVWSSHQETQYF; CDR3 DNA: TGCAGTGTCTGGAGTAGTCACCAAGAGACCCAGTACTTC
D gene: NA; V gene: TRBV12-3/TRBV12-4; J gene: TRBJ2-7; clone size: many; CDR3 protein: CASSPDRTQYF; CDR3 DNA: TGTGCCAGCAGTCCCGACCGGACGCAGTACTTC
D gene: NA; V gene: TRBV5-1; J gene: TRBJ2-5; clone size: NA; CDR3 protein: CASSTDSLTQYF; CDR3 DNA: TGCGCCAGCAGCACGGACAGTTTAACCCAGTACTTC
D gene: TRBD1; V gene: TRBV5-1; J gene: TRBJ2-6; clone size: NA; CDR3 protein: CASSLAPGGSGANVLTF; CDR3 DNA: TGCGCCAGCAGCTTGGCCCCAGGGGGCTCTGGGGCCAACGTCCTGACTTTC
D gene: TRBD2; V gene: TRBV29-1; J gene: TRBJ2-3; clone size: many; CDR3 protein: CSSQRLASSDTQYF; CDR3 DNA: TGCAGCTCTCAAAGACTAGCGTCATCGGATACGCAGTATTTT
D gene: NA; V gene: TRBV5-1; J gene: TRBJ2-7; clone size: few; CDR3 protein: CASSLTPLQGRGEQYF; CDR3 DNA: TGCGCCAGCAGCTTGACCCCCCTACAGGGCCGGGGCGAGCAGTACTTC
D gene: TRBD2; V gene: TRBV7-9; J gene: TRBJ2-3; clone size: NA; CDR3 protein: CASSLLTAGVTDTQYF; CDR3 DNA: TGTGCCAGCAGCTTATTAACGGCGGGGGTCACAGATACGCAGTATTTT
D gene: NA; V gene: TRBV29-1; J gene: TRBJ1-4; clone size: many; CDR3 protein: CSVGNLREKLFF; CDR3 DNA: TGCAGCGTTGGCAATCTCCGGGAAAAACTGTTTTTT
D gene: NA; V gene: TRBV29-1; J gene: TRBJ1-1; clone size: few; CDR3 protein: CSVGSGLGGTNTEAFF; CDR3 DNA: TGCAGCGTTGGCAGCGGACTAGGGGGGACCAACACTGAAGCTTTCTTT
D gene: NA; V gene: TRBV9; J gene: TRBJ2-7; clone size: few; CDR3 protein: CASSVGGGVGHEQYF; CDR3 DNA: TGTGCCAGCAGCGTAGGAGGGGGGGTGGGACACGAGCAGTACTTC
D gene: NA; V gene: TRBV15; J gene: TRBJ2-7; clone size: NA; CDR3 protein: CATSRDLTVPGQYF; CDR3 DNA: TGTGCCACCAGCAGAGATCTCACGGTCCCCGGGCAGTACTTC
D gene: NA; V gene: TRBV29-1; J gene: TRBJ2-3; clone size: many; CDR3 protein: CSVELSKSTDTQYF; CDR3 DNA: TGCAGCGTTGAATTGTCCAAGAGCACAGATACGCAGTATTTT
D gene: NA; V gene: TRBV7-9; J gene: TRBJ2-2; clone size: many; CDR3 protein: CASSPRTGELFF; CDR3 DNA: TGTGCCAGCAGCCCCCGGACCGGGGAGCTGTTTTTT
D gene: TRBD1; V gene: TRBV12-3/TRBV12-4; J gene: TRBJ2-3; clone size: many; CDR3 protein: CASSRDRATDTQYF; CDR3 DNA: TGTGCCAGCAGCCGGGACAGGGCCACAGATACGCAGTATTTT
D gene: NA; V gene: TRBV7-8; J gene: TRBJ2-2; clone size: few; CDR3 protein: CASSYDRRNTGELFF; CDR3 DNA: TGTGCCAGCAGCTACGACAGGAGGAACACCGGGGAGCTGTTTTTT
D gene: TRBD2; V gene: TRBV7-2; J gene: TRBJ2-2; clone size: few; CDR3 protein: CASSLSPGGAGELFF; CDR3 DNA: TGTGCCAGCAGCTTGAGCCCGGGGGGTGCCGGGGAGCTGTTTTTT
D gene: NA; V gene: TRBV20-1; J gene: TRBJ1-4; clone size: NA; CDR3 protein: CSARETGNEKLFF; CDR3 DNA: TGCAGTGCTAGAGAGACCGGTAATGAAAAACTGTTTTTT
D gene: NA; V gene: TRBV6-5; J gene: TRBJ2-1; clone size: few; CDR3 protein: CASSYSIQEPFDEQFF; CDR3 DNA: TGTGCCAGCAGTTACTCGATCCAGGAACCCTTCGATGAGCAGTTCTTC
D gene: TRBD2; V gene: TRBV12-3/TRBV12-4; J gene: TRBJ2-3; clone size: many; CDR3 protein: CASSSGTRGGTDTQYF; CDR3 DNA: TGTGCCAGCAGTTCAGGGACTAGGGGCGGCACAGATACGCAGTATTTT
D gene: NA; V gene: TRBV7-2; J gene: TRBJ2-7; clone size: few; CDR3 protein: CASSLAGGPSQYF; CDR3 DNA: TGTGCCAGCAGCTTAGCGGGGGGCCCCTCGCAGTACTTC
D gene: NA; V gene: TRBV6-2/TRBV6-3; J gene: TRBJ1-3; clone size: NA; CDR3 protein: CASKVGNSGNTIYF; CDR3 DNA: TGTGCCAGCAAGGTTGGAAACTCTGGAAACACCATATATTTT
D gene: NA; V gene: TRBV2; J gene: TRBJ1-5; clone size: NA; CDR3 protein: CASSLRPGRGNQPQHF; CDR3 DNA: TGTGCCAGCAGTCTCCGGCCGGGACGGGGCAATCAGCCCCAGCATTTT
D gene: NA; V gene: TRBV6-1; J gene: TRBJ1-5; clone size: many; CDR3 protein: CASRLTQGGQPQHF; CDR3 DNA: TGTGCCAGCAGACTCACACAGGGCGGTCAGCCCCAGCATTTT